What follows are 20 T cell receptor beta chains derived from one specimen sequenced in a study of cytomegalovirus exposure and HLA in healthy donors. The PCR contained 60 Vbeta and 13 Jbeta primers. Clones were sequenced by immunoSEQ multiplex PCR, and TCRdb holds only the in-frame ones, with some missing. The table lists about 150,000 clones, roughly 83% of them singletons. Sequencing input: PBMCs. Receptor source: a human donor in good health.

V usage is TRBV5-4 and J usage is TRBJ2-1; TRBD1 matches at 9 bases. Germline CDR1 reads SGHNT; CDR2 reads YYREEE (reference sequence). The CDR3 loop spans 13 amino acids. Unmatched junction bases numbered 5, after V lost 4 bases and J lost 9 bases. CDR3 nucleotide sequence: TGTGCCAGCAGCCGGACAGGGGTTTTTGAGCAGTTCTTC. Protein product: CASSRTGVFEQFF.

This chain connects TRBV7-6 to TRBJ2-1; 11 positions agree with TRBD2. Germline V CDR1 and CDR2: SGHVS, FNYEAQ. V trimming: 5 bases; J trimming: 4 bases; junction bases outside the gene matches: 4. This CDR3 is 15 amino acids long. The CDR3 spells CASSVLAGGYNEQFF. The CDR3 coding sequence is TGTGCCAGCAGCGTTCTAGCGGGGGGATACAATGAGCAGTTCTTC.

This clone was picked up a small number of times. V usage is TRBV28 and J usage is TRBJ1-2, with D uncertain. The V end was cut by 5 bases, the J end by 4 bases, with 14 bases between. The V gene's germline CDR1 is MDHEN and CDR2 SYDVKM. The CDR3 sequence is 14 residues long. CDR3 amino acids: CASSPGLHFYGYTF. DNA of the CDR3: TGTGCCAGCAGTCCGGGTTTGCACTTCTATGGCTACACCTTC.

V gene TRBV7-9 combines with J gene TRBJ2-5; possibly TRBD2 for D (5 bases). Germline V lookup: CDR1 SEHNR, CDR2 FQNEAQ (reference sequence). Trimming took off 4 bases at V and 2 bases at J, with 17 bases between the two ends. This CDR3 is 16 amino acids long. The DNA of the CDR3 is TGTGCCAGCAGCTCTTTAGGCGGGCTTGTTCAAGAGACCCAGTACTTC. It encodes CASSSLGGLVQETQYF.

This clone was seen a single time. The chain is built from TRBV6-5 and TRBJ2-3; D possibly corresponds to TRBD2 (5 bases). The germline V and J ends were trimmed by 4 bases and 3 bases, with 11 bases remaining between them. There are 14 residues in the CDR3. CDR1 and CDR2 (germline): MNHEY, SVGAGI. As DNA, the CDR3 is TGTGCCAGCAGTTCGGGGAGCGGAACAGATACGCAGTATTTT. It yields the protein CASSSGSGTDTQYF.

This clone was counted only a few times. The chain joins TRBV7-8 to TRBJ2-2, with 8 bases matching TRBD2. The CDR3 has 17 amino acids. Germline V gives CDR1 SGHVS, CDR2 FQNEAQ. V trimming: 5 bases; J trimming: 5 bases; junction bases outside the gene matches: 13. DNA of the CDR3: TGTGCCAGCAGCCTGGGACTAGTCGAGGGGTATACCGGGGAGCTGTTTTTT. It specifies CASSLGLVEGYTGELFF.

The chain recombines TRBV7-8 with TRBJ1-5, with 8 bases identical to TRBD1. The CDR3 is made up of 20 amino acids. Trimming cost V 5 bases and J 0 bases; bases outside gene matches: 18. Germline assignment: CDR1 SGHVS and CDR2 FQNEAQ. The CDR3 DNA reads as TGTGCCAGCAGCACCGGGGCCGGGACAGGCGCATCATATAGCAATCAGCCCCAGCATTTT. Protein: CASSTGAGTGASYSNQPQHF.

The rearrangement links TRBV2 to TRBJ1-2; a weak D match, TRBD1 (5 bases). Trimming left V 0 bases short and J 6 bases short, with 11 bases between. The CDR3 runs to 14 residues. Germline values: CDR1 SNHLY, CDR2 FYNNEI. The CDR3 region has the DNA TGTGCCAGCAGTGAAGCGGCAGGGAAAAATGGCTACACCTTC. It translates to CASSEAAGKNGYTF.

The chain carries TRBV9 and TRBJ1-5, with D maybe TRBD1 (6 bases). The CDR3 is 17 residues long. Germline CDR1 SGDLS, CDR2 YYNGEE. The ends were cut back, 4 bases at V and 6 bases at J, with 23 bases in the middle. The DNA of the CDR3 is TGTGCCAGCAGCCCGGGAGGGGGGGACCGATTTAGTCAGCCCCAGCATTTT. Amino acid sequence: CASSPGGGDRFSQPQHF. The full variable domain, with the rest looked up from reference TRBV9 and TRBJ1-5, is DSGVTQTPKHLITATGQRVTLRCSPRSGDLSVYWYQQSLDQGLQFLIQYYNGEERAKGNILERFSAQQFPDLHSELNLSSLELGDSALYFCASSPGGGDRFSQPQHFGDGTRLSIL.

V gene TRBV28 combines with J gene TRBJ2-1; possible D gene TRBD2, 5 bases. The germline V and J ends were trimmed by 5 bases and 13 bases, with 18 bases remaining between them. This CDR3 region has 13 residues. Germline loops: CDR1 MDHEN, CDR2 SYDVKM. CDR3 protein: CASSGGGPSVQFF. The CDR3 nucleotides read TGTGCCAGCAGTGGTGGCGGGCCTTCGGTCCAGTTCTTC.

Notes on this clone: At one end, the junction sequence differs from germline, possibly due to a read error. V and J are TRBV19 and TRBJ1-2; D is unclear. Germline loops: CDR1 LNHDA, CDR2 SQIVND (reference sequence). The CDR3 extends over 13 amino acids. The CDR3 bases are TGTGCCAGTCACCCTCGGGTCGACTATGGCTACCCCTTC. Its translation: CASHPRVDYGYPF.

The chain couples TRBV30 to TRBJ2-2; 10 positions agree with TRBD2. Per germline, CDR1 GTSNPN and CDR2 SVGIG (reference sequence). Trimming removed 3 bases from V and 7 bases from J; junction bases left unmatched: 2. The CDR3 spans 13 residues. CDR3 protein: CAWRLAGNGELFF. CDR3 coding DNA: TGTGCCTGGAGACTAGCGGGGAACGGGGAGCTGTTTTTT.

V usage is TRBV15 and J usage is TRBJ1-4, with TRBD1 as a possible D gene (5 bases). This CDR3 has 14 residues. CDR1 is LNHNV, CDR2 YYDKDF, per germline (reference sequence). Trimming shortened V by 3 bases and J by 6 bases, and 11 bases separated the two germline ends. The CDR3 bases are TGTGCCACCAGCAGCGTCGGGGGGGATGAAAAACTGTTTTTT. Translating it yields CATSSVGGDEKLFF.

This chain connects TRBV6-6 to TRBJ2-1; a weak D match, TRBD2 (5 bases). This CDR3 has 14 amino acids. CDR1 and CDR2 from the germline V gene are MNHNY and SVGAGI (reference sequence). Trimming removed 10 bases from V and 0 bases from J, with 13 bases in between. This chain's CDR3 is CATQRGSSYNEQFF. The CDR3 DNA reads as TGTGCCACCCAACGGGGTAGCTCCTACAATGAGCAGTTCTTC.

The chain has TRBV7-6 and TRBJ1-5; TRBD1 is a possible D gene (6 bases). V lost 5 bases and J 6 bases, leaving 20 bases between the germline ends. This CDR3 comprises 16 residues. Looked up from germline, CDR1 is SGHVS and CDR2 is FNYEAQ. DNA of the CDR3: TGTGCCAGCAGCCCTGGGCCAGGACAGTACGGTCAGCCCCAGCATTTT. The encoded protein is CASSPGPGQYGQPQHF.

The CDR3 loop is CASSLAGAPQETQYF. DNA for the CDR3: TGTGCCAGCAGCTTGGCGGGAGCCCCCCAAGAGACCCAGTACTTC. V usage is TRBV5-4 and J usage is TRBJ2-5; the D gene is possibly TRBD2 (6 bases). The length of the CDR3 is 15 residues. Germline assignment: CDR1 SGHNT and CDR2 YYREEE (reference sequence). V was shortened by 0 bases and J by 1 base, with 10 bases between the two germline ends. Supplemented by reference TRBV5-4 and TRBJ2-5, the full variable domain reads ETGVTQSPTHLIKTRGQQVTLRCSSQSGHNTVSWYQQALGQGPQFIFQYYREEENGRGNFPPRFSGLQFPNYSSELNVNALELDDSALYLCASSLAGAPQETQYFGPGTRLLVL.

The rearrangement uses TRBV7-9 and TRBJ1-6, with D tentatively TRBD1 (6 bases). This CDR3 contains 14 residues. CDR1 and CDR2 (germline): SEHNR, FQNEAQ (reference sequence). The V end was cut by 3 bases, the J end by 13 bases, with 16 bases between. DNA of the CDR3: TGTGCCAGCAGCTTGGCAGGGGTGGGTGGGCCCCTCCACTTT. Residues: CASSLAGVGGPLHF.

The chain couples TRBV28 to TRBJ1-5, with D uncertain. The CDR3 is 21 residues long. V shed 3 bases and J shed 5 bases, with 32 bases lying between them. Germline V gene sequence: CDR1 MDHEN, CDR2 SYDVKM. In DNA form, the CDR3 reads TGTGCCAGCAGTTTGTTTGGTGGGTCCATCAAGAGGGTACTCGGGCATCAGCCCCAGCATTTT. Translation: CASSLFGGSIKRVLGHQPQHF.

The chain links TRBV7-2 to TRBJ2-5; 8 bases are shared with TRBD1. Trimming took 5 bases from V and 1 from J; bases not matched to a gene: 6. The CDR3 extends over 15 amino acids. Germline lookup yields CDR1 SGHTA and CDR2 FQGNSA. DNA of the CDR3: TGTGCCAGCAGCCCCCGGACAGGGATCCAAGAGACCCAGTACTTC. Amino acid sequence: CASSPRTGIQETQYF.

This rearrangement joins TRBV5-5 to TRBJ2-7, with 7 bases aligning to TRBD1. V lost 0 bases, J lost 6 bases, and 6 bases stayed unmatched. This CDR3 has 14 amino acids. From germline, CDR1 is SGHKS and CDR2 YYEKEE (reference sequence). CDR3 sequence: CASSLVKGASEQYF. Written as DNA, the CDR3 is TGTGCCAGCAGCTTGGTTAAGGGGGCAAGCGAGCAGTACTTC.